Ten or more counts support the clone carrying this TCR beta chain. Its antigen is unidentified. In TCRdb, the multiplex PCR reads were re-called with MiXCR into one record per CDR3 protein. In the table there are about 130,000 distinct CDR3 sequences, 21% of which are singletons. This CDR3 is 11 amino acids long. V was trimmed by 5 bases and J by 14 bases, leaving 10 bases between them. Germline V gene data show CDR1 as MNHNY and CDR2 as SVGAGI (reference sequence). Samples came from axillary lymph nodes draining the breast cancer. This entry comes from a study of breast tumors, draining lymph nodes, adjacent tissues. Overall study findings and caveats: Compared with basal-like, luminal-like tumors shared significantly more repertoire with nontumor tissue. The data were judged consistent with most tumor T cells coming from lymph node and expanding in tumor. Tumors had less TCR diversity than lymph nodes, more than nontumor tissue.

This clonotype was sampled from a female donor with breast cancer. Some clones in this sample may be carry-over from other donors' samples. The genes are TRBV6-6 and TRBJ1-6; no definite D call. Sequenced input: axillary lymph node tissue. The CDR3: CASSPDITLHF. The CDR3 DNA is TGTGCCAGCAGTCCAGACATCACCCTCCACTTT.